This entry features one TCR beta chain sequence. Its antigen is unidentified. This sample was included in a study of breast tumors, draining lymph nodes, adjacent tissues. Samples came from axillary lymph nodes draining the breast cancer. A single record per CDR3 protein comes from TCRdb applying MiXCR to the multiplex PCR reads. The repertoire consists of 250,000 or so distinct CDR3 sequences, with 30% to 35% occurring once and the leading ten covering about 1.2%. The germline V gene encodes CDR1 MNHEY and CDR2 SMNVEV (reference sequence). With 5 bases clipped from V and 4 bases from J, the junction kept 8 bases outside the gene matches. The CDR3 runs to 15 residues. Study-wide findings and caveats: Compared with basal-like, luminal-like tumors shared significantly more repertoire with nontumor tissue. Data only fit, rather than demonstrated, lymph node origin of most tumor T cells. Tumors had less TCR diversity than lymph nodes, more than nontumor tissue. Data fit most tumor T cells coming from lymph node, expanding in tumor.

The sequenced sample was axillary lymph node tissue. The V and J genes are TRBV27 and TRBJ1-2; TRBD1 matches 9 bases. The TCR sequence derives from a female donor with breast cancer. Some clones in this sample may be carry-over from other donors' samples. In DNA, the CDR3 is TGTGCCAGCAGTCCCGGGACAGGGCCCGGCTATGGCTACACCTTC. This translates into CASSPGTGPGYGYTF.